The TCR beta chain described here comes from a study of blood T cell repertoires in COVID-19. Study as a whole: The study drew acute and convalescent COVID-19 samples from the United States, Italy and Spain. PBMCs, B-cell-depleted T cells, or T cells provided the cDNA or gDNA that made up the material.

The repertoire was sequenced with immunoSEQ multiplex PCR; TCRdb's copy has only in-frame clones and lacks some. This sample has 180,000 or so clones, with 84% found just once. Participants were aged about 18 to 89 years, lived in 24 US areas, and enrolled virtually. The CDR3 totals 14 residues. The germline gives CDR1 MNHNS, CDR2 SASEGT. The V gene lost 2 bases and the J gene lost 11 bases, with 16 bases spanning the gap. The chain recombines TRBV6-1 with TRBJ1-5; maybe TRBD1 (5 bases). This receptor was taken from a man aged 40-50 years who had recovered from COVID-19. The sequencing sample was made of PBMCs or T cells enriched from blood (not recorded which). CDR3 nucleotides: TGTGCCAGCAGTGAATTGAGGGGTGGGAGGGCCCAGCATTTT. Protein sequence: CASSELRGGRAQHF.